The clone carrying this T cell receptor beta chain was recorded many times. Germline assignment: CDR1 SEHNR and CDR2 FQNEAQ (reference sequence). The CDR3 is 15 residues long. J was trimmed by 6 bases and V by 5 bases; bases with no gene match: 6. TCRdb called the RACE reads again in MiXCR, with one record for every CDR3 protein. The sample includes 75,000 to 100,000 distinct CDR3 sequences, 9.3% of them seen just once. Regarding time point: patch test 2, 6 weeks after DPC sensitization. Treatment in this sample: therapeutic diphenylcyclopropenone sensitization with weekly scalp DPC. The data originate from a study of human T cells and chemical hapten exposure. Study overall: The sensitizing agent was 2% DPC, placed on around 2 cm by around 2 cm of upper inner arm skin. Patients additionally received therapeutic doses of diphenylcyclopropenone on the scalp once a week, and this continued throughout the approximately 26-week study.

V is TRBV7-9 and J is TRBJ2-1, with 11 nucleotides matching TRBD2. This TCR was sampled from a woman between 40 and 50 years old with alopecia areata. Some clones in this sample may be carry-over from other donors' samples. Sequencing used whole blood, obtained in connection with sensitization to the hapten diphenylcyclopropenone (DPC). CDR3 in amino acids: CASSISGRAVNEQFF. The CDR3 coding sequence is TGTGCCAGCAGCATTAGCGGGAGGGCCGTCAATGAGCAGTTCTTC. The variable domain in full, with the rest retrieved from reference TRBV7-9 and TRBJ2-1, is DTGVSQNPRHKITKRGQNVTFRCDPISEHNRLYWYRQTLGQGPEFLTYFQNEAQLEKSRLLSDRFSAERPKGSFSTLEIQRTEQGDSAMYLCASSISGRAVNEQFFGPGTRLTVL.